The present T cell receptor (beta chain) was sequenced within a study of vaccination effects on CD4 cells after COVID-19. Antigen-specific CD4+ T cell clonotypes were called by their expansion after viral peptide-pool culture in ViraFEST. It was after more than nine days of culture that CD4+ T cells were isolated. Concerning this clone itself: What it binds is not known.

Sequencing was performed with immunoSEQ multiplex PCR; in TCRdb, only in-frame clones are kept and a portion is missing. The table shows under 65,000 clones, with 80% occurring only once. Germline CDR1 and CDR2: SGHNT and YENEEA. CDR3 length: 13 amino acids. V gave up 6 bases and J gave up 3 bases, with 10 bases separating them. The sequence was obtained from a human donor who received a COVID-19 vaccine. The V and J genes are TRBV11-3 and TRBJ2-3, with D unresolved. This specimen consisted of CD4+ T cells from PBMCs cultured with HCoV-229E spike peptides, obtained before COVID-19 vaccination. The CDR3 is CASSPTGTDTQYF. DNA of the CDR3: TGTGCCAGCAGTCCGACTGGTACAGATACGCAGTATTTT. Using reference TRBV11-3 and TRBJ2-3 for the parts outside the CDR3, the full variable domain is EAGVVQSPRYKIIEKKQPVAFWCNPISGHNTLYWYLQNLGQGPELLIRYENEEAVDDSQLPKDRFSAERLKGVDSTLKIQPAELGDSAVYLCASSPTGTDTQYFGPGTRLTVL.